Each of the 15 T cell receptor beta chains below was sequenced from the same sample in a study of sequential checkpoint blockade in melanoma. Some clones are missing from TCRdb's copy, which holds only in-frame ones; the method was immunoSEQ multiplex PCR. Here the sample spans about 5,000 clones, 25% to 30% being singletons. The treatment: randomized to nivolumab then ipilimumab (arm A) or the reverse (arm B). The sample consisted of tumor tissue (inferred from file names), taken from a patient given nivolumab and ipilimumab in sequence. These receptors were obtained from a human donor with melanoma.

This clone was counted between two and nine times. CDR3 sequence (DNA): TGTGCCAGCAGCTTAGAAGGCCCTACTAGCGGACCCTACAATGAGCAGTTCTTC. It codes for CASSLEGPTSGPYNEQFF. The J gene is TRBJ2-1, the V gene TRBV11-3; 8 nucleotides agree with TRBD2. This CDR3 comprises 18 residues. J gave up 2 bases and V 0 bases, and 9 bases lay outside the gene matches. CDR1 is SGHNT, CDR2 YENEEA, per germline. The whole variable domain, filled in from reference TRBV11-3 and TRBJ2-1, reads EAGVVQSPRYKIIEKKQPVAFWCNPISGHNTLYWYLQNLGQGPELLIRYENEEAVDDSQLPKDRFSAERLKGVDSTLKIQPAELGDSAVYLCASSLEGPTSGPYNEQFFGPGTRLTVL.

This clone was recorded a few times. The CDR3 sequence is CASSVGYLASNEQFF. The DNA for the CDR3 is TGTGCCAGCAGCGTAGGTTATCTGGCTAGCAATGAGCAGTTCTTC. The rearrangement links TRBV9 to TRBJ2-1, with D unresolved. CDR3 size: 15 residues. Germline CDR1 is SGDLS and CDR2 is YYNGEE. V was cut by 0 bases and J by 6 bases, with 13 bases left in between.

This clone was detected only a few times. The chain links TRBV23-1 to TRBJ1-2; weak D call: TRBD1 (6 bases). TRBV23-1 is flagged as an ORF with uncertain function. The ends were cut back, 6 bases at V and 6 bases at J, with 14 bases in the middle. The CDR3 spans 13 residues. CDR3 coding DNA: TGCGCCAGCAGCTTAGTCCCAGGGGATGGCTACACCTTC. Translation gives CASSLVPGDGYTF.

The chain is built from TRBV19 and TRBJ1-1; D perhaps matches TRBD1 (5 bases). The CDR3 spans 14 residues. CDR1 and CDR2 from the germline V gene are LNHDA and SQIVND (reference sequence). Trimming shortened V by 7 bases and J by 1 base, and 13 bases separated the two germline ends. Here the CDR3 reads CASTPLRGNTEAFF. The CDR3 nucleotides read TGTGCCAGTACCCCACTGAGGGGGAACACTGAAGCTTTCTTT.

CDR3 residues: CASSPRGQGRNQPQHF. The CDR3 DNA sequence: TGTGCCAGCTCACCAAGGGGACAGGGACGCAATCAGCCCCAGCATTTT. V is TRBV18 and J is TRBJ1-5; 9 nucleotides line up with TRBD1. The junction had 4 bases not matched to a gene; V was cut back by 2 bases and J by 2 bases. The CDR3 loop spans 16 amino acids. CDR1 is KGHSH, CDR2 LQKENI, per germline.

This clone is categorized as medium-sized. Other nucleotide sequences from this sample produce the same CDR3. The J gene is TRBJ1-5, the V gene TRBV9, with D uncertain. The CDR3 is 13 amino acids. In germline, CDR1 is SGDLS, CDR2 YYNGEE. The ends were cut back, 0 bases at V and 5 bases at J, with 6 bases in the middle. The CDR3 region is CASSVDTYQPQHF. Here the CDR3 DNA reads TGTGCCAGCAGCGTAGACACGTATCAGCCCCAGCATTTT.

The chain has TRBV28 and TRBJ1-5; weak D call: TRBD1 (6 bases). Germline CDR1 MDHEN, CDR2 SYDVKM. Trimming took 3 bases from V and 4 from J, leaving 19 bases between them. The CDR3 sequence is 17 residues long. The chain's CDR3 is CASSFSGSRGRNQPQHF. The CDR3 DNA sequence: TGTGCCAGCAGTTTCTCTGGGTCCAGGGGCAGGAATCAGCCCCAGCATTTT.

The chain couples TRBV5-1 to TRBJ2-7, with unresolved D. The germline V gene encodes CDR1 SGHRS and CDR2 YFSETQ. Trimming took off 0 bases at V and 4 bases at J, with 14 bases between the two ends. The CDR3 runs to 15 residues. The CDR3: CASSLGPGLGYEQYF. In DNA form, the CDR3 reads TGCGCCAGCAGCTTGGGGCCGGGCTTAGGGTACGAGCAGTACTTC.

This chain connects TRBV6-8 to TRBJ1-5; TRBD1 aligns across 7 bases. The germline CDR1 and CDR2 sequences are MNHGY and SAAAGT. Trimming at V came to 6 bases and at J to 0 bases, leaving 5 bases not matched to a gene. The CDR3 runs 15 residues. CDR3 sequence reads: CASRGTADSNQPQHF. Written as DNA, the CDR3 is TGTGCCAGCAGGGGGACAGCCGATAGCAATCAGCCCCAGCATTTT.

This clone was detected only a few times. This chain connects TRBV28 to TRBJ2-7, with D possibly called TRBD1 or TRBD2 (6 bases each). Per the germline V gene, CDR1 is MDHEN and CDR2 is SYDVKM. This CDR3 is built from 14 residues. The ends were cut back, 3 bases at V and 6 bases at J, with 15 bases in the middle. The chain's CDR3 is CASSFPGGTSEQYF. CDR3 in DNA: TGTGCCAGCAGTTTCCCCGGGGGCACCTCCGAGCAGTACTTC.

This chain joins TRBV6-8 and TRBJ2-1; no reliable D call. This CDR3 is built from 16 residues. V was cut by 3 bases and J by 4 bases, with 16 bases left in between. Germline CDR1 and CDR2: MNHGY and SAAAGT. The CDR3 bases are TGTGCCAGCAGTTATGACAACTTGAGACGATACAATGAGCAGTTCTTC. Translated: CASSYDNLRRYNEQFF.

V is TRBV4-1 and J is TRBJ2-7; the match to TRBD2 covers 11 bases. J was trimmed by 5 bases and V by 3 bases; bases with no gene match: 9. In germline, CDR1 is MGHRA, CDR2 YSYEKL. This CDR3 has 16 amino acids. The CDR3 DNA follows: TGCGCCAGCAGCCAGTCCCGACTAGCGGGAATCGACGAGCAGTACTTC. Residues: CASSQSRLAGIDEQYF.

The chain uses TRBV28 and TRBJ1-1; 7 bases are a match to TRBD1. The CDR3 has 13 residues. CDR1 and CDR2 from the germline V gene are MDHEN and SYDVKM. After removal of 6 bases from V and 10 bases from J, the junction contained 11 bases not matched to a gene. The CDR3 DNA reads TGTGCCAGCAGCCAAGGACAGGCGATGGGAGCTTTCTTT. This translates into CASSQGQAMGAFF. Full variable domain (rest looked up from reference TRBV28 and TRBJ1-1): DVKVTQSSRYLVKRTGEKVFLECVQDMDHENMFWYRQDPGLGLRLIYFSYDVKMKEKGDIPEGYSVSREKKERFSLILESASTNQTSMYLCASSQGQAMGAFFGQGTRLTVV.

The chain combines TRBV11-3 with TRBJ2-1; tentatively, D is TRBD1 or TRBD2 (5 bases each). The CDR3 loop spans 14 amino acids. V shed 2 bases and J shed 8 bases, with 13 bases lying between them. CDR1 is SGHNT and CDR2 is YENEEA in the germline V gene. CDR3 loop: CASSLRGVSDEQFF. Here the CDR3 DNA reads TGTGCCAGCAGCTTAAGAGGGGTCTCGGATGAGCAGTTCTTC.

The J gene is TRBJ1-5, the V gene TRBV19, with a possible D match to TRBD1 (5 bases). Deletions cut 1 base from V and 0 bases from J, with 10 bases between. CDR3 size: 16 residues. The germline CDR1 and CDR2 sequences are LNHDA and SQIVND (reference sequence). CDR3 amino acids: CASSIGGPRSNQPQHF. CDR3 nucleotide sequence: TGTGCCAGTAGTATAGGGGGACCGCGTAGCAATCAGCCCCAGCATTTT.